This T cell receptor beta chain was obtained from a study of blood T cells in healthy people across ages. At least ten counts were recorded for this clonotype. Next came a second PCR, run for roughly 6 to 11 cycles, which used a sample-barcoded 5' primer along with a J-beta primer mix. TCRdb re-analysed the 5' RACE reads in MiXCR, keeping a single row per CDR3 protein. The table shows around 1,700,000 distinct CDR3 sequences, with about 30% occurring only once. The CDR3 totals 14 residues. Germline assignment: CDR1 MDHEN and CDR2 SYDVKM. V lost 4 bases and J lost 5; bases outside the gene matches: 7. The sample was blood. The V and J genes are TRBV28 and TRBJ2-5, with TRBD1 identical over 7 bases. This TCR came from a woman aged 25 to 39 in good health. In nucleotides, the CDR3 is TGTGCCAGCAGTTGGCAACAGGGGACGGAGACCCAGTACTTC. Translating gives CASSWQQGTETQYF.